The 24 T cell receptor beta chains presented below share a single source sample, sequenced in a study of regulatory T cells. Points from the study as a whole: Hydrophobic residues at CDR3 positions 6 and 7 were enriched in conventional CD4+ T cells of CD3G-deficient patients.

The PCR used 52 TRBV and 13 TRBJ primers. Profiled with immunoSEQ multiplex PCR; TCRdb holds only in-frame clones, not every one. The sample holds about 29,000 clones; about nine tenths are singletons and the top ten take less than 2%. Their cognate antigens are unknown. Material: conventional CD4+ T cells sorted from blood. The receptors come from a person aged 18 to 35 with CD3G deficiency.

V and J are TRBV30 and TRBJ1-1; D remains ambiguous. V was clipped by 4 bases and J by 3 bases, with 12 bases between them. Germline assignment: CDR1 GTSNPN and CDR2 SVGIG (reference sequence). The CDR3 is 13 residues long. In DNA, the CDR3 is TGTGCCTGGAAGAGGGATAGGGACACTGAAGCTTTCTTT. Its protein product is CAWKRDRDTEAFF. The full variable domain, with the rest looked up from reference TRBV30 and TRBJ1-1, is SQTIHQWPATLVQPVGSPLSLECTVEGTSNPNLYWYRQAAGRGLQLLFYSVGIGQISSEVPQNLSASRPQDRQFILSSKKLLLSDSGFYLCAWKRDRDTEAFFGQGTRLTVV.

The CDR3 DNA is TGCGCCAGCAGCCCGGGAGGGGGACTAGCGGGTTCCAATGAGCAGTTCTTC. This gives the protein CASSPGGGLAGSNEQFF. The rearrangement uses TRBV5-1 and TRBJ2-1, with 12 bases fitting TRBD2. The CDR3 loop spans 17 amino acids. The germline gives CDR1 SGHRS, CDR2 YFSETQ. Trimming cost V 4 bases and J 6 bases; bases outside gene matches: 11.

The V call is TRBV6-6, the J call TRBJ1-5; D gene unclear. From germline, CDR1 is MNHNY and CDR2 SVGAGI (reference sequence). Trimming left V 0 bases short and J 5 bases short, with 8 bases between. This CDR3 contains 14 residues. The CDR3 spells CASSYSSGDQPQHF. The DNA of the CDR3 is TGTGCCAGCAGTTACTCGTCAGGCGATCAGCCCCAGCATTTT.

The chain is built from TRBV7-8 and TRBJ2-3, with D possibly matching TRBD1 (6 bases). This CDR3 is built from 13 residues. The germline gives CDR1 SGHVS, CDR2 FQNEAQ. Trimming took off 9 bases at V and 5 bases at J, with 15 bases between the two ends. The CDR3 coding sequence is TGTGCCAGTTGCACAGGGCCCAGAGATACGCAGTATTTT. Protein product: CASCTGPRDTQYF. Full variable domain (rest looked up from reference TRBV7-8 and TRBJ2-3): GAGVSQSPRYKVAKRGQDVALRCDPISGHVSLFWYQQALGQGPEFLTYFQNEAQLDKSGLPSDRFFAERPEGSVSTLKIQRTQQEDSAVYLCASCTGPRDTQYFGPGTRLTVL.

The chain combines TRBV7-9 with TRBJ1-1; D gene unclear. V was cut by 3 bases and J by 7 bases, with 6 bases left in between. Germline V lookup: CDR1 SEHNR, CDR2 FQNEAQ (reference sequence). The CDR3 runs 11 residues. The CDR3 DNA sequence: TGTGCCAGCAGCTTGGGATATGAAGCTTTCTTT. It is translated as CASSLGYEAFF.

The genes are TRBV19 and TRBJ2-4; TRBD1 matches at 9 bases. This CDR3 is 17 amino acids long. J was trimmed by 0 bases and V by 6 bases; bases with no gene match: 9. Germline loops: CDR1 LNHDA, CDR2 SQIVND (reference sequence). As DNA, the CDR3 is TGTGCCAGTAGCCCGGGACAGGGAGATTTAGCCAAAAACATTCAGTACTTC. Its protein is CASSPGQGDLAKNIQYF.

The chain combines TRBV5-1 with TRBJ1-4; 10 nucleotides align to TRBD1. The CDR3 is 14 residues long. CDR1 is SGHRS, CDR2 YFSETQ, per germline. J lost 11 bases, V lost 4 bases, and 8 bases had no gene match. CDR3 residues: CASSPRTGGGKLFF. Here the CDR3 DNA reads TGCGCCAGCAGCCCCAGGACAGGGGGAGGTAAACTGTTTTTT.

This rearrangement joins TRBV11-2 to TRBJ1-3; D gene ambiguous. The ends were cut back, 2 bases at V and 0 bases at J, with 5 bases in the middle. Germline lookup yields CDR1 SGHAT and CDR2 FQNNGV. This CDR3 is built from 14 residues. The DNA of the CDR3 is TGTGCCAGCAGCTTAAGTGCCTCTGGAAACACCATATATTTT. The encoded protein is CASSLSASGNTIYF.

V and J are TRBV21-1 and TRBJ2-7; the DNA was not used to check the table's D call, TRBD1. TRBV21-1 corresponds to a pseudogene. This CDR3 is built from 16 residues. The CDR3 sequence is CSPPKLDRAYEVEQYF. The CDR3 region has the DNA TGTTCCCCCCCCAAATTGGACAGAGCGTACGAAGTCGAGCAGTACTTC.

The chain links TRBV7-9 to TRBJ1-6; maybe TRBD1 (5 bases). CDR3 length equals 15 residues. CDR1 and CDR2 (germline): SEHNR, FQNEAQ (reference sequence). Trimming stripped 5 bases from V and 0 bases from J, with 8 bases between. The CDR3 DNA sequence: TGTGCCAGCAGCAGACAGAGCTCCTATAATTCACCCCTCCACTTT. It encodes CASSRQSSYNSPLHF.

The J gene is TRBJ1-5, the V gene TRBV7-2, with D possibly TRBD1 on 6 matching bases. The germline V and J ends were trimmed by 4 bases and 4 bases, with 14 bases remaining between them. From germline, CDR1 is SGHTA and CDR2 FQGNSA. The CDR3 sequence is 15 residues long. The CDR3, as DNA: TGTGCCAGCAGCTCTCAGTCAGGGGTTAATCAGCCCCAGCATTTT. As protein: CASSSQSGVNQPQHF.

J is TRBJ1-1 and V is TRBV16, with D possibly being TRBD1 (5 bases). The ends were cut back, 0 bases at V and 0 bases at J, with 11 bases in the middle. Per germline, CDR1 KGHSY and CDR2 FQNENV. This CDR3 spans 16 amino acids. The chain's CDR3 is CASSQSVGGMNTEAFF. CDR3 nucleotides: TGTGCCAGCAGCCAATCGGTGGGGGGGATGAACACTGAAGCTTTCTTT.

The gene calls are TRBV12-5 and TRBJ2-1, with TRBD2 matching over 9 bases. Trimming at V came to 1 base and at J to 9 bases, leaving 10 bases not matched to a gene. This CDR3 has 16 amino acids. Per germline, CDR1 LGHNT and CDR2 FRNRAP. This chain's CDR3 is CASGLGTGTSSGEQFF. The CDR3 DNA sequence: TGTGCTAGTGGTTTGGGTACCGGGACTAGCTCGGGTGAGCAGTTCTTC.

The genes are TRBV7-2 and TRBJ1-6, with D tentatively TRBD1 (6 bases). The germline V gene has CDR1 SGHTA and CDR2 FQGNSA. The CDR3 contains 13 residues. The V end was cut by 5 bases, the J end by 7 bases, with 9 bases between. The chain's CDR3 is CASSLTGNSPLHF. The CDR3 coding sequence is TGTGCCAGCAGCCTAACAGGGAATTCACCCCTCCACTTT. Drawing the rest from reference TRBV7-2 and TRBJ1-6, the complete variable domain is GAGVSQSPSNKVTEKGKDVELRCDPISGHTALYWYRQSLGQGLEFLIYFQGNSAPDKSGLPSDRFSAERTGGSVSTLTIQRTQQEDSAVYLCASSLTGNSPLHFGNGTRLTVT.

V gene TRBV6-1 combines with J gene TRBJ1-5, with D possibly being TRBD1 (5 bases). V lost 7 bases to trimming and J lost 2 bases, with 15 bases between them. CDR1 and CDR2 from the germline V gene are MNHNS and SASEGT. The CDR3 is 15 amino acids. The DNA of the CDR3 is TGTGCCAGCACTCCGGGACTCCCCGGCAATCAGCCCCAGCATTTT. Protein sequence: CASTPGLPGNQPQHF.

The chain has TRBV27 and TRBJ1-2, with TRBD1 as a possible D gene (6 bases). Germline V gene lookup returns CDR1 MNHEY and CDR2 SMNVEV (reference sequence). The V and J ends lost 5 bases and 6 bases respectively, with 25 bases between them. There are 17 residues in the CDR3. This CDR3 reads CASSPYGQVGGKNGYTF. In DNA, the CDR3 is TGTGCCAGCAGTCCTTATGGCCAGGTTGGGGGCAAGAATGGCTACACCTTC.

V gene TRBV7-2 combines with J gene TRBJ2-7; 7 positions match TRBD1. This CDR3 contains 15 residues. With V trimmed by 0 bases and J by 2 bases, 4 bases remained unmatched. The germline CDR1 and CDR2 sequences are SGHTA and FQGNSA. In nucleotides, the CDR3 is TGTGCCAGCAGCTTAGCCGGGACAGATCCCTACGAGCAGTACTTC. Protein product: CASSLAGTDPYEQYF. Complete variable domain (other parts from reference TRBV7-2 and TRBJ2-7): GAGVSQSPSNKVTEKGKDVELRCDPISGHTALYWYRQSLGQGLEFLIYFQGNSAPDKSGLPSDRFSAERTGGSVSTLTIQRTQQEDSAVYLCASSLAGTDPYEQYFGPGTRLTVT.

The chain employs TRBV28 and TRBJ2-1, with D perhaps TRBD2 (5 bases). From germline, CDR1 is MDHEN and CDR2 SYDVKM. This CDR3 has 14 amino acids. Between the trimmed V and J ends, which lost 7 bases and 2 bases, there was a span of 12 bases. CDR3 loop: CASTRAAAYNEQFF. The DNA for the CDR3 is TGTGCCAGCACGCGGGCGGCAGCCTACAATGAGCAGTTCTTC.

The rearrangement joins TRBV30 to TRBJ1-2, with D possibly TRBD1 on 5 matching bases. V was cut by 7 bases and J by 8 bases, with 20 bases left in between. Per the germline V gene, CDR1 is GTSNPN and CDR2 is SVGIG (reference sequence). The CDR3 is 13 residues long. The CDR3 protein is CAFKGMGRSGYTF. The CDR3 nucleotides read TGTGCCTTCAAGGGCATGGGGCGAAGCGGCTACACCTTC.

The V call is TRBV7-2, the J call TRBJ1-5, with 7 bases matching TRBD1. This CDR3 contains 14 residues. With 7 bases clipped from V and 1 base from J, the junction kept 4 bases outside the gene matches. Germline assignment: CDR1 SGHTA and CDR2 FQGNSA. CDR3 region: CASTYRGSNQPQHF. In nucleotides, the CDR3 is TGTGCCAGCACTTACAGGGGAAGCAATCAGCCCCAGCATTTT. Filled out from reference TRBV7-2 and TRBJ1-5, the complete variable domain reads GAGVSQSPSNKVTEKGKDVELRCDPISGHTALYWYRQSLGQGLEFLIYFQGNSAPDKSGLPSDRFSAERTGGSVSTLTIQRTQQEDSAVYLCASTYRGSNQPQHFGDGTRLSIL.

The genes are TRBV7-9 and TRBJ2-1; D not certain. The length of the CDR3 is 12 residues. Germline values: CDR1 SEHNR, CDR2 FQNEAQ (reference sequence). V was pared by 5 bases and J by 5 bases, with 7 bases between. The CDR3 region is CASSPAHNEQFF. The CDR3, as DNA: TGTGCCAGCAGCCCGGCTCACAATGAGCAGTTCTTC.

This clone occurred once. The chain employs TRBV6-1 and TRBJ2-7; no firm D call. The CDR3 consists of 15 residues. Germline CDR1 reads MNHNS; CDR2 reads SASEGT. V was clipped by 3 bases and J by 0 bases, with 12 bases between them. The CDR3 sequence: CASSDPRVISYEQYF. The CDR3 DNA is TGTGCCAGCAGTGATCCCCGGGTCATCTCCTACGAGCAGTACTTC.

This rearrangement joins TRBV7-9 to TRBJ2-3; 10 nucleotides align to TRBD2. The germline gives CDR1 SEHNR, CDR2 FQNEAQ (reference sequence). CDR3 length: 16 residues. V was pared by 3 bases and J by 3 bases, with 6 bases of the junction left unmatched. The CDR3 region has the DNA TGTGCCAGCAGCTTGGCTAGCGGGAGCGAAACAGATACGCAGTATTTT. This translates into CASSLASGSETDTQYF.

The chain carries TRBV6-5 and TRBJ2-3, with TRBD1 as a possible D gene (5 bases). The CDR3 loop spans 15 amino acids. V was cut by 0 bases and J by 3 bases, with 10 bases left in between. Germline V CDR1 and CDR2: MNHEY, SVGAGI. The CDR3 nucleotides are TGTGCCAGCAGTTACTCGTCCCAGGGAACAGATACGCAGTATTTT. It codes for CASSYSSQGTDTQYF.